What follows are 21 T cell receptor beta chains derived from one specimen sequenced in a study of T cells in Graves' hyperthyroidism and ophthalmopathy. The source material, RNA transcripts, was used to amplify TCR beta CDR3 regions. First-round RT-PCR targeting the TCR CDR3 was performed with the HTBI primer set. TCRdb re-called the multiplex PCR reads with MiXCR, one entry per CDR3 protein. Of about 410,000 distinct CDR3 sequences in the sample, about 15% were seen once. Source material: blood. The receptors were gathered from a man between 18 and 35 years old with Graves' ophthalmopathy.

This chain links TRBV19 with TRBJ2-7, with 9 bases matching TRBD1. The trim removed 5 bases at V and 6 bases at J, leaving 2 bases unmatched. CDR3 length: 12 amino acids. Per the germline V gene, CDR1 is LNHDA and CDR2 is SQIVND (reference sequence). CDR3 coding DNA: TGTGCCAGTAGTGACAGGGGGGGCGAGCAGTACTTC. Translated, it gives CASSDRGGEQYF.

This CDR3 is CASSGTSGGARSYNEQFF. DNA of the CDR3: TGTGCCAGCAGTGGGACTAGCGGGGGGGCAAGGTCCTACAATGAGCAGTTCTTC. The chain couples TRBV2 to TRBJ2-1; 15 bases line up with TRBD2. J gave up 1 base and V 4 bases, and 5 bases lay outside the gene matches. The CDR3 runs 18 residues. Germline values: CDR1 SNHLY, CDR2 FYNNEI.

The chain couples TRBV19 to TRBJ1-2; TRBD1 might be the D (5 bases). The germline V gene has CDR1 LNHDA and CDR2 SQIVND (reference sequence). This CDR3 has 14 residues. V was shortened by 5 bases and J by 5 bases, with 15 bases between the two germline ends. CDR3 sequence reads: CASSPGRIAYGYTF. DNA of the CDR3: TGTGCCAGTAGTCCGGGACGGATAGCTTATGGCTACACCTTC.

The CDR3 reads CASSWGGTHTYEQYF. The CDR3 region has the DNA TGTGCCAGCAGCTGGGGCGGGACACACACCTACGAGCAGTACTTC. This chain uses TRBV11-2 with TRBJ2-7; perhaps D is TRBD1 or TRBD2 (6 bases each). Trimming pared 4 bases from V and 2 bases from J, leaving 15 bases between. CDR3 size: 15 residues. Germline CDR1 is SGHAT and CDR2 is FQNNGV.

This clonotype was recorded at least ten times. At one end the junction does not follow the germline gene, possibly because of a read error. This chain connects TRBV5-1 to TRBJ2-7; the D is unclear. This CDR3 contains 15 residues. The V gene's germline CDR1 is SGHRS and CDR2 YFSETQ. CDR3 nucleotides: TGCGCCGGCAGTCCCCGAACGTTTGTGGCCTACGAGCAGTACTTC. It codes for CAGSPRTFVAYEQYF.

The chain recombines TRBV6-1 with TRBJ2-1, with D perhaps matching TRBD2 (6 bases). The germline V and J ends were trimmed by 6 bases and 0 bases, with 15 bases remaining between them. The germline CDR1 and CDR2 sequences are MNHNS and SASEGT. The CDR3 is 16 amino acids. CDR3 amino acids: CASSYGGFSSYNEQFF. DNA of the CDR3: TGTGCCAGCAGCTATGGGGGGTTTAGCTCCTACAATGAGCAGTTCTTC.

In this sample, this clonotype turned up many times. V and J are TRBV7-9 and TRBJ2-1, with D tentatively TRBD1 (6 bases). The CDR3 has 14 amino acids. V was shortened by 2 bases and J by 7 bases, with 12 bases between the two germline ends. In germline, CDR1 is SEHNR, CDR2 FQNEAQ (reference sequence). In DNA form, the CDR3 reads TGTGCCAGCAGCTTACAACAGGGCTGGAATGAGCAGTTCTTC. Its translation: CASSLQQGWNEQFF.

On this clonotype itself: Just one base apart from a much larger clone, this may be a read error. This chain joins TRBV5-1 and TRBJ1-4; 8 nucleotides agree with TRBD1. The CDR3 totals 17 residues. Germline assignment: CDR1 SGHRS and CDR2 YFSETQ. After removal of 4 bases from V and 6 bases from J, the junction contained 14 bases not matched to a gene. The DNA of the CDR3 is TGCGCCAGCAGCCTCGGACAGGGCGTAGCGACTGATGAAAAACTGTTTTTT. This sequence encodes CASSLGQGVATDEKLFF.

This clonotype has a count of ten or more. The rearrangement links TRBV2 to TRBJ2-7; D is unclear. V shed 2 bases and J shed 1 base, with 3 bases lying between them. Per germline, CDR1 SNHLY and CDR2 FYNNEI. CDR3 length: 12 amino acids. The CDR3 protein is CASSEQSYEQYF. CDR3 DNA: TGTGCCAGCAGTGAACAGTCCTACGAGCAGTACTTC.

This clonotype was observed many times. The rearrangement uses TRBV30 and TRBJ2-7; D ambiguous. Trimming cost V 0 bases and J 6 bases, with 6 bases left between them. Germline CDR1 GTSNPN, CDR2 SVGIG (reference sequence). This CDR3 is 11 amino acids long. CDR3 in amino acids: CAWSVRSEQYF. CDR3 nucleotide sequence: TGTGCCTGGAGTGTTAGGTCCGAGCAGTACTTC.

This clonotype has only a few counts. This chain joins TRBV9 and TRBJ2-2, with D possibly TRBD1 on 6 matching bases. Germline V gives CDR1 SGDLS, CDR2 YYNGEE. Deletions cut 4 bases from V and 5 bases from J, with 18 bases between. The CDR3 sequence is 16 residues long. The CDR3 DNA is TGTGCCAGCAGCAACGGGTGGGGGCGCTTGACCGGGGAGCTGTTTTTT. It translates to CASSNGWGRLTGELFF.

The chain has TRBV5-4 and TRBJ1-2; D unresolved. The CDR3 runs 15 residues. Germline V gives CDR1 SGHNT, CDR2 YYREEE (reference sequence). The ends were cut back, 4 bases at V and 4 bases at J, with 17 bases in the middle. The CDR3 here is CASSPLGGRAYGYTF. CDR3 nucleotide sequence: TGTGCCAGCAGCCCCCTCGGCGGGAGAGCCTATGGCTACACCTTC.

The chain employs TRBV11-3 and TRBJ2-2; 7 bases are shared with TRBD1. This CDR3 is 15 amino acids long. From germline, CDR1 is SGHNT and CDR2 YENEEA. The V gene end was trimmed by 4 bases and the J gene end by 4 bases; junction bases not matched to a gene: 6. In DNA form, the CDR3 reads TGTGCCAGCAGCTCTGAACAGGGGAGCACCGGGGAGCTGTTTTTT. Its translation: CASSSEQGSTGELFF.

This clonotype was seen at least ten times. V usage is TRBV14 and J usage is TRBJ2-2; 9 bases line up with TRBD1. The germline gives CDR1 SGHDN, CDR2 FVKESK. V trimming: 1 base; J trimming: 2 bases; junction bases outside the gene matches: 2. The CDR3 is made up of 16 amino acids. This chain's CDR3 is CASSQVGQGNTGELFF. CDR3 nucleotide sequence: TGTGCCAGCAGCCAAGTGGGACAGGGCAACACCGGGGAGCTGTTTTTT.

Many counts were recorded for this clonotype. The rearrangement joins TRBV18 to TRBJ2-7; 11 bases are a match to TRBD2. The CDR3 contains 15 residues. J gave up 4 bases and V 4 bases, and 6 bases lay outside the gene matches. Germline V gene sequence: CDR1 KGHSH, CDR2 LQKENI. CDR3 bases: TGTGCCAGCTCACTGACTAGCGGGAATCAATACGAGCAGTACTTC. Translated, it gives CASSLTSGNQYEQYF.

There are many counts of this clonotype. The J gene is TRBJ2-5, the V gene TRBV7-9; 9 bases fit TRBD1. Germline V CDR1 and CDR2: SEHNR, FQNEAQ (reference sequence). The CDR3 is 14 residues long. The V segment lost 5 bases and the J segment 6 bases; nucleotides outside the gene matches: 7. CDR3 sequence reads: CASSPPDRGKTQYF. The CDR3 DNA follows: TGTGCCAGCAGCCCCCCTGACAGGGGGAAGACCCAGTACTTC.

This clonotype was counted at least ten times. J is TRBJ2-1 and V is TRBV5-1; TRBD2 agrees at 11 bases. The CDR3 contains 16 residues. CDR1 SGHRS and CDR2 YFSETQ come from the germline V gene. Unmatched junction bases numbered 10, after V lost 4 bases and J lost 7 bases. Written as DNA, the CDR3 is TGCGCCAGCAGCGAGACCTCTAGCGGGAGGTTGAATGAGCAGTTCTTC. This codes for CASSETSSGRLNEQFF.

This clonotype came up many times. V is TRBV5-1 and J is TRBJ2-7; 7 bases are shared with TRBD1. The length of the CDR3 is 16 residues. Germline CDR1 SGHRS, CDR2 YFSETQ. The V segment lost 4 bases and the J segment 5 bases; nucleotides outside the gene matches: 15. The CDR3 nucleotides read TGCGCCAGCAGCGGACCCAGACAGGGAGTCTTCGACGAGCAGTACTTC. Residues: CASSGPRQGVFDEQYF. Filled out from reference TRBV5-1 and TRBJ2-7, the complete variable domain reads KAGVTQTPRYLIKTRGQQVTLSCSPISGHRSVSWYQQTPGQGLQFLFEYFSETQRNKGNFPGRFSGRQFSNSRSEMNVSTLELGDSALYLCASSGPRQGVFDEQYFGPGTRLTVT.

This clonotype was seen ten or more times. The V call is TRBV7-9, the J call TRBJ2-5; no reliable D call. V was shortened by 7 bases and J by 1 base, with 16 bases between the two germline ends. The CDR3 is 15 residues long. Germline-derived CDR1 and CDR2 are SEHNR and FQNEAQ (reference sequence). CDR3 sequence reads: CASNIPGLSQETQYF. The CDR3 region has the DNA TGTGCCAGCAACATTCCCGGGTTGAGCCAAGAGACCCAGTACTTC.

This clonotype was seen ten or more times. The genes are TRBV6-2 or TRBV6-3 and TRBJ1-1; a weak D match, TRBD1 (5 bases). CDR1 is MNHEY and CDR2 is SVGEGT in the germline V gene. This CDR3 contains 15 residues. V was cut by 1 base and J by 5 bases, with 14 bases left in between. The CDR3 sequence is CASSYYPGPRTEAFF. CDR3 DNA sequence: TGTGCCAGCAGTTACTACCCGGGACCTCGGACTGAAGCTTTCTTT.

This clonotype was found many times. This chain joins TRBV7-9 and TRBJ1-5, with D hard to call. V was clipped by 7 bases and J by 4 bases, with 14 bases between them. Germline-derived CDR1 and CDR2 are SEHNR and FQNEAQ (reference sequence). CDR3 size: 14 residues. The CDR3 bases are TGTGCCAGCACCCCCCTTGGACCGAATCAGCCCCAGCATTTT. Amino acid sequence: CASTPLGPNQPQHF.